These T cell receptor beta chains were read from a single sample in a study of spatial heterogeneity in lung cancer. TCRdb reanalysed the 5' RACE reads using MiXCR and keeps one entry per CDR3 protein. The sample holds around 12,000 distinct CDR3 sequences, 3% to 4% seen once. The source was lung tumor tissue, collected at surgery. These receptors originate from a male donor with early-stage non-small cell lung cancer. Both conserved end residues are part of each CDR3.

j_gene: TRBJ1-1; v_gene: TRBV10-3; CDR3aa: CAISADLANRAFF
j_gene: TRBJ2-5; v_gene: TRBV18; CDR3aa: CASSPRGGETQYF
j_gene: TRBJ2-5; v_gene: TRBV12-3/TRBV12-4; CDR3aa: CASSLRESQETQYF
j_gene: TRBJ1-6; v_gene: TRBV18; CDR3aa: CASSPGTGASNSPLHF
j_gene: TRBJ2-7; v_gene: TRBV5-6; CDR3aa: CASSLGTARGEQYF
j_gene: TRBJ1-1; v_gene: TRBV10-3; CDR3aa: CAIKEGPNTEAFF
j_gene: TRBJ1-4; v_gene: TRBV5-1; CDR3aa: CASSSGHAVATNEKLFF
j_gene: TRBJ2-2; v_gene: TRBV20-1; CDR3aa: CSARSQGYTGELFF
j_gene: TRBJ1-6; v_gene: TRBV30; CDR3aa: CAWSEAGGFYNSPLHF
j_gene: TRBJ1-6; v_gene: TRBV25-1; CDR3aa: CASSGDRFSRLHF
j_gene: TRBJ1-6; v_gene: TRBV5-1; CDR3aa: CASSRGEGRNSPLHF
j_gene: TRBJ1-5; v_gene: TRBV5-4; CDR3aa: CASSLQGDNQPQHF
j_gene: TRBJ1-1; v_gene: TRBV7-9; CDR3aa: CASSGRDKMNTEAFF
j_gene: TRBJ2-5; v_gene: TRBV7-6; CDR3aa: CASSLAMAESYQETQYF
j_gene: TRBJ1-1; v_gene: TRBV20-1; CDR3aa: CSARGGWTEAFF
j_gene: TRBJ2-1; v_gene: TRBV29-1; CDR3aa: CSVASGETRQFF
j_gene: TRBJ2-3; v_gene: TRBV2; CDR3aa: CASRGGGTDTQYF
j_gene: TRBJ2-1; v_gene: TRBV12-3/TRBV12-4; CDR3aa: CASSYSGLAGVNEQFF
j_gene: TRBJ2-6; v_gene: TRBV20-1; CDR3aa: CSASGASSGANVLTF
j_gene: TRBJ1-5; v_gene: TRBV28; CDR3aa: CASSGHWAGQPQHF
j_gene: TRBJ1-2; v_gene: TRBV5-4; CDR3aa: CASSFTREIYGYTF
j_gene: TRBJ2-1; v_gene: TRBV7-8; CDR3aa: CASSPRQKSYNEQFF
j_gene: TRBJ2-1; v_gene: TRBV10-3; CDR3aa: CAISEGSGNEQFF
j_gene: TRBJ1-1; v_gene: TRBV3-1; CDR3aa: CASSQSRTEAFF
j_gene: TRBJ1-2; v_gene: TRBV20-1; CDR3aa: CSASLPGARGYTF
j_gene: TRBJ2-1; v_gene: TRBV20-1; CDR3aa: CSAKDLWQTSGGYNEQFF
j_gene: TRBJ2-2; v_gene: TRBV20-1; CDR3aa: CSARGLAGGSIHTGELFF